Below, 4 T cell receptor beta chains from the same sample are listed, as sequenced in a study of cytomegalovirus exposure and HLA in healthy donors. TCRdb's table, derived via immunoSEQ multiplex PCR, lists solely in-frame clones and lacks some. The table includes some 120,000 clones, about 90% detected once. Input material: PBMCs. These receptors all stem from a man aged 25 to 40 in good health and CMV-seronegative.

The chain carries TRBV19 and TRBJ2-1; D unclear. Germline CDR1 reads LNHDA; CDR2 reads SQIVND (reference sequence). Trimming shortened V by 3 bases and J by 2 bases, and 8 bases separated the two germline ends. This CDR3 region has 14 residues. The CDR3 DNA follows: TGTGCCAGTAGTATTCACAGTCCCTACAATGAGCAGTTCTTC. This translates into CASSIHSPYNEQFF.

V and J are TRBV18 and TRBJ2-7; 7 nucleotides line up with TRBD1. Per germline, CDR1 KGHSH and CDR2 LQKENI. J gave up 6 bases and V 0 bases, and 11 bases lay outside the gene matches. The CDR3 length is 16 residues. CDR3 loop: CASSPPGWDSPTEQYF. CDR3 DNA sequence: TGTGCCAGCTCACCACCGGGTTGGGACAGTCCTACCGAGCAGTACTTC.

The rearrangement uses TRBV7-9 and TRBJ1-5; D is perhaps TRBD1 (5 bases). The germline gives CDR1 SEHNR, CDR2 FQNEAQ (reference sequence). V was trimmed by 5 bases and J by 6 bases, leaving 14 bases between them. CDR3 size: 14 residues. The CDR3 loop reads CASSVGGLGQPQHF. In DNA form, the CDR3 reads TGTGCCAGCAGCGTCGGGGGACTAGGTCAGCCCCAGCATTTT.

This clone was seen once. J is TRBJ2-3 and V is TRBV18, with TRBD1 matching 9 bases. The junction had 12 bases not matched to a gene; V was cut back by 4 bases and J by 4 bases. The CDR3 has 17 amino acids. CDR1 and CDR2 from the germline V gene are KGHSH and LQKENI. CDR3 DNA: TGTGCCAGCTCACTACAACTCCGGGACAGGGTCCCAGATACGCAGTATTTT. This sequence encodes CASSLQLRDRVPDTQYF.